These 4 T cell receptor beta chains came from one sample sequenced in a study of shared clonotypes between healthy human individuals. The assay was immunoSEQ multiplex PCR, and TCRdb's table has in-frame clones only and misses some. The profile covers millions of clones, with over 85% appearing a single time and about 0.39% taken by the ten largest. The specimen sequenced was naive CD4+ T cells from PBMCs. Subset given: CD45RA+ positively selected. The receptors here all came from a man between 18 and 29 years old in good health. Some clones in this sample may be carry-over from other donors' samples.

This clone was detected once. The chain couples TRBV29-1 to TRBJ1-2; tentatively, D is TRBD1 (5 bases). Trimming took 4 bases from V and 2 from J, leaving 14 bases between them. The germline V gene encodes CDR1 SQVTM and CDR2 ANQGSEA. The length of the CDR3 is 14 residues. CDR3 sequence reads: CSVARDGINYGYTF. The CDR3, as DNA: TGCAGCGTTGCCCGGGACGGAATAAACTATGGCTACACCTTC.

The chain joins TRBV28 to TRBJ1-5; 9 bases are a match to TRBD1. Germline CDR1 and CDR2: MDHEN and SYDVKM. The trim removed 5 bases at V and 4 bases at J, leaving 15 bases unmatched. This CDR3 is 18 amino acids long. CDR3 bases: TGTGCCAGCAGTACACCGGACAGGGGATGGGGTAGGAATCAGCCCCAGCATTTT. Encoded protein: CASSTPDRGWGRNQPQHF. The full variable domain, with the rest looked up from reference TRBV28 and TRBJ1-5, is DVKVTQSSRYLVKRTGEKVFLECVQDMDHENMFWYRQDPGLGLRLIYFSYDVKMKEKGDIPEGYSVSREKKERFSLILESASTNQTSMYLCASSTPDRGWGRNQPQHFGDGTRLSIL.

The rearrangement joins TRBV9 to TRBJ2-3, with TRBD1 matching over 10 bases. Germline V CDR1 and CDR2: SGDLS, YYNGEE. V shed 0 bases and J 6 bases; nucleotides not matched to a gene: 1. CDR3 length: 14 amino acids. The CDR3 sequence: CASSVAGQGDTQYF. In DNA, the CDR3 is TGTGCCAGCAGCGTAGCGGGACAGGGGGATACGCAGTATTTT.

The chain employs TRBV4-2 and TRBJ2-7; TRBD2 agrees at 8 bases. Germline V gene lookup returns CDR1 LGHNA and CDR2 YNFKEQ. CDR3 length: 17 residues. J was trimmed by 2 bases and V by 1 base; bases with no gene match: 10. CDR3 nucleotide sequence: TGTGCCAGCAGCCAAGTTACGGACATAGCGGGAACCTACGAGCAGTACTTC. Translating gives CASSQVTDIAGTYEQYF.